This TCR beta chain comes out of a study of cytomegalovirus exposure and HLA in healthy donors. The CDR3 is made up of 13 amino acids. V lost 5 bases and J lost 7, with 12 bases in between. Germline V gives CDR1 SGHTA, CDR2 FQGNSA. PCR was performed using 60 Vbeta and 13 Jbeta primers. Some clones are missing from TCRdb's copy, which holds only in-frame ones; the method was immunoSEQ multiplex PCR. The sample records around 120,000 clones, 75% being singletons. This clonotype was sampled from a woman aged 18 to 35 in good health and CMV-seronegative. V and J are TRBV7-2 and TRBJ1-3, with D possibly TRBD1 on 6 matching bases. Input material: PBMCs. CDR3 amino acids: CASSQNRDNTIYF. CDR3 in DNA: TGTGCCAGCAGCCAAAACAGGGACAACACCATATATTTT.